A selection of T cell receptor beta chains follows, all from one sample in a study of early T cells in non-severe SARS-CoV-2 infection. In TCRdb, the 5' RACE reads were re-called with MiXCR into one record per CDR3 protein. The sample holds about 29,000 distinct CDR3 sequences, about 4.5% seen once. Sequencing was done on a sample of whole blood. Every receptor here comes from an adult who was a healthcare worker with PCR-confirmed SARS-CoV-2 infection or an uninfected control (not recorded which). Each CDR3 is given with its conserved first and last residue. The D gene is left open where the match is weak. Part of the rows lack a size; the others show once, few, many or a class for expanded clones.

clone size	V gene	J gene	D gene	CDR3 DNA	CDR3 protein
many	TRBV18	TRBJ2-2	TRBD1	TGTGCCAGCTCACCCTCGACAGGGGGTAAATCCGGGGAGCTGTTTTTT	CASSPSTGGKSGELFF
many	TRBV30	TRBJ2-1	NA	TGTGCCTGGGGTAGCGGAACCAATGAGCAGTTCTTC	CAWGSGTNEQFF
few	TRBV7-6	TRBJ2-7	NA	TGTGCCAGCAGACCTACATGGGTGAGCTACGAGCAGTACTTC	CASRPTWVSYEQYF
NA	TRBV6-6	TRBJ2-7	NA	TGTGCCAGCAGTTACTCGGAAACTAGGCACTTC	CASSYSETRHF
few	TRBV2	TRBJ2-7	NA	TGTGCCAGCAGAAGAGGGGACGGCACCTACGAGCAGTACTTC	CASRRGDGTYEQYF
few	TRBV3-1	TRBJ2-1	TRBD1	TGTGCCAGCAGCCAAGCCGGACAGGGCTACAATGAGCAGTTCTTC	CASSQAGQGYNEQFF
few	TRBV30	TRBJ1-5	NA	TGTGCCTGGAGTGTACCCTGGGATGGGAGCAATCAGCCCCAGCATTTT	CAWSVPWDGSNQPQHF
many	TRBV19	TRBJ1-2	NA	TGTGCACTGAGGGGGGAGTCTGATGGCTACACCTTC	CALRGESDGYTF
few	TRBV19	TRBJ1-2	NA	TGTGCCAGTAGCTACATCGGTTCGGGCTACACCTTC	CASSYIGSGYTF
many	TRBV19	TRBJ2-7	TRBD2	TGTGCCAGTAGTATATCAAGCGGGAAATACGAGCAGTACTTC	CASSISSGKYEQYF
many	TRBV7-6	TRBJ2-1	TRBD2	TGTGCCAGCAGCTTAGTCGGGGGGTCCGGCAATGAGCAGTTCTTC	CASSLVGGSGNEQFF
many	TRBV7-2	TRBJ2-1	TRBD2	TGTGCCAGCAGCCCCCGCGAAGCGGGAGATAGGCTCTTC	CASSPREAGDRLF
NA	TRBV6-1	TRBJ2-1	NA	TGTGCCAGCAGTCCAGTTAACTCCTACAATGAGCAGTTCTTC	CASSPVNSYNEQFF
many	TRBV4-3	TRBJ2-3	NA	TGCGCCAGCAGCCAGGCCCTGGGGCCCACAGATACGCAGTATTTT	CASSQALGPTDTQYF
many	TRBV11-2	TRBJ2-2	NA	TGTGCCAGCACCCAGGGGCAGGTTAACACCGGGGAGCTGTTTTTT	CASTQGQVNTGELFF
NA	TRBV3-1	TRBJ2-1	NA	TGTGCCAGCAGCCGGCGCTATGGTGAGCAGTTCTTC	CASSRRYGEQFF
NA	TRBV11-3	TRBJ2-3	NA	TGTGCCAGCAGCCCTCTCTCTTACTCAGATACGCAGTATTTT	CASSPLSYSDTQYF
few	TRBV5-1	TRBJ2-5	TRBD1	TGCGCCACAGCACAGACAGGGGAAGAGACCCAGTACTTC	CATAQTGEETQYF
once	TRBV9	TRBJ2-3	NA	TGTGCCAGCAGCGTAGGAGTGGCAGATACGCAGTATTTT	CASSVGVADTQYF
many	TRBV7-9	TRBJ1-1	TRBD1	TGTGCCAGCAGCTTGAGGAGGACAGGGGTTGACACTGAAGCTTTCTTT	CASSLRRTGVDTEAFF
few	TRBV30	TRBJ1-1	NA	TGTGCCTGGAGGGCCAGGGACTTGATGAACACTGAAGCTTTCTTT	CAWRARDLMNTEAFF
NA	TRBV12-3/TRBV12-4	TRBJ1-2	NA	TGTGCCAGCAGTTTAAGGCAGGGGAGTTACTATGGCTACACCTTC	CASSLRQGSYYGYTF
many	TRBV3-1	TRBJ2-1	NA	TGTGCCAGCAGCCCACAAACAACAGGGAGAATGGTTCGGAGGCAGTTCTTC	CASSPQTTGRMVRRQFF
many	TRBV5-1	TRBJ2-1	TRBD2	TGCGCCAGCAGCTCCCTCTTGGGGGGGTACAATGAGCAGTTCTTC	CASSSLLGGYNEQFF
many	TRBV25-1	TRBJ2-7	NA	TGTGCCAGCAGTGAAAGTGGACGGACCTACGAGCAGTACTTC	CASSESGRTYEQYF
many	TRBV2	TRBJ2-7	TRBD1	TGTGCCATCCTTACGGACAGGGAGACACGGAGTCCTAACGAGCAGTACTTC	CAILTDRETRSPNEQYF
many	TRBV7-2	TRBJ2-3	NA	TGTGCCAGCAGCTTGGGGGTCGACAGCACAGATACGCAGTATTTT	CASSLGVDSTDTQYF
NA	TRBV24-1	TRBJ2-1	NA	TGTGCCTCCGGGGGTAGCGGAAACAATGAGCAGTTCTTC	CASGGSGNNEQFF
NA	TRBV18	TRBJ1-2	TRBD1	TGTGCCAGCTCCCTTGGACAGGGTAACTATGGCTACACCTTC	CASSLGQGNYGYTF
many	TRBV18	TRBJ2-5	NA	TGTGCCAGCTCACCTGGGGAATCAGAGACCCAGTACTTC	CASSPGESETQYF
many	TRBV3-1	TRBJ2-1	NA	TGTGCCAGCAGCTCACTGGGGGTAGGGTCCTACAATGAGCAGTTCTTC	CASSSLGVGSYNEQFF
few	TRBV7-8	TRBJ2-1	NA	TGTGCCAGCAGCTCCGACGAGGGACTTTCCTACAATGAGCAGTTCTTC	CASSSDEGLSYNEQFF
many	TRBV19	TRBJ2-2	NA	TGTGCCAGTATACGAACGGACGGCACCGGGGAGCTGTTTTTT	CASIRTDGTGELFF
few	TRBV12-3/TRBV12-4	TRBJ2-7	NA	TGTGCCAGCAGTTTATATCAGCTCTACGAGCAGTACTTC	CASSLYQLYEQYF
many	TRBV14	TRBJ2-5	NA	TGTGCCAGCAGCCAAACTAGGGGGGAGACCCAGTACTTC	CASSQTRGETQYF
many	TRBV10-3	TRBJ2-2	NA	TGTGCCATCAGTGAGTTTCTGGTCAAAGCTACCGGGGAGCTGTTTTTT	CAISEFLVKATGELFF
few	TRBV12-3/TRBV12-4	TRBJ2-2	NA	TGTGCCAGCAGTTTTTTGACATCCACCGGGGAGCTGTTTTTT	CASSFLTSTGELFF
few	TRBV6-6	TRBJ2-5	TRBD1	TGTGCCAGCAGTTACCAGACAGGGCCGGAGACCCAGTACTTC	CASSYQTGPETQYF
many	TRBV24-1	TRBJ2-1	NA	TGTGCCACCGACAGTCCTCGGAATGAGCAGTTCTTC	CATDSPRNEQFF
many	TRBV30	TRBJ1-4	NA	TGTGCCTGGAGTTTACTAGGGGGAACTAATGAAAAACTGTTTTTT	CAWSLLGGTNEKLFF
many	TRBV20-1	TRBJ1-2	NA	TGCAGTGCTAGAGAAAGCCAGGCGCTCCGGGCCTATGGCTACACCTTC	CSARESQALRAYGYTF
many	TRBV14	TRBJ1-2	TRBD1	TGTGCCAGCAGCCGCCGAACCGGGACAGGGGGCAATGAAGGCTACACCTTC	CASSRRTGTGGNEGYTF
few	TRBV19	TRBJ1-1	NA	TGTGCCAGTAGTAGGAAGAACACTGAAGCTTTCTTT	CASSRKNTEAFF
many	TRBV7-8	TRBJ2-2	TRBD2	TGTGCCAGCAGCTTAGGCGGGAGAGGGGCCGGGGAGCTGTTTTTT	CASSLGGRGAGELFF
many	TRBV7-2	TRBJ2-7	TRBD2	TGTGCCAGCAGCTTAGCGGGAGGGCCCCACGAGCAGTACTTC	CASSLAGGPHEQYF
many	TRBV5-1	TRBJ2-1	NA	TGCGCCAGCAGAATCCTGCAGAGGGGGAATGAGCAGTTCTTC	CASRILQRGNEQFF
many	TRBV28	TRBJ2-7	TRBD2	TGTGCCAGCAGTTTCCAGCTCGATCTGAGGACTAGCGGCCCCTACGAGCAGTACTTC	CASSFQLDLRTSGPYEQYF